The source of this TCR beta chain is a study of regulatory T cells in long-lasting Graves disease. The time point denotes: newly diagnosed GD, antithyroid drugs for less than 3 months. After RNA was extracted from PBMCs, the TCR library was made from it. Construction of the TCR beta libraries employed iRepertoire HTBI primers in conjunction with Arm-PCR of CDR3 regions. TCRdb passed the multiplex PCR reads through MiXCR, listing each CDR3 protein once. This sample has roughly 250,000 distinct CDR3 sequences, with around 18% found just once. In this sample, this clonotype turned up many times. The CDR3 extends over 11 amino acids. Trimming removed 1 base from V and 9 bases from J, with 4 bases in between. CDR1 is SNHLY, CDR2 FYNNEI, per germline. The same specimen was also included in a second study, on T cells in Graves' hyperthyroidism and ophthalmopathy.

This chain joins TRBV2 and TRBJ2-1, with no clear D. The material was peripheral blood mononuclear cells (PBMCs), obtained at new diagnosis, from a patient treated with antithyroid drugs. The source is a woman younger than 45 with Graves disease. Here the CDR3 reads CASSEEGEQFF. Here the CDR3 DNA reads TGTGCCAGCAGTGAAGAGGGTGAGCAGTTCTTC.